This T cell receptor beta chain was identified during a study of cytomegalovirus exposure and HLA in healthy donors. General study results and limits: As immune exposure information, only CMV serostatus was available. 87-base-pair reads could not separate some V segments, including TRBV6-2 and TRBV6-3.

A multiplex PCR was run with 60 Vbeta primers and 13 Jbeta primers. In the authors' workflow: Roughly 76 million unique TCR beta chains, roughly 11 million of them shared, were counted by a later analysis. Generated by immunoSEQ multiplex PCR, the TCRdb table keeps only in-frame clones and is missing some. Clonal size and the V and J genes are those of that table, whereas D and trimming came from the DNA. This sample has about 190,000 clones, with approximately 84% found just once. Between the trimmed V and J ends, which lost 6 bases and 1 base, there was a span of 16 bases. Germline assignment: CDR1 MNHEY and CDR2 SMNVEV (reference sequence). The CDR3 runs 15 residues. This clone was counted a few times. The antigen is not known.

Sample: PBMCs. The chain carries TRBV27 and TRBJ2-7, with D tentatively TRBD2 (8 bases). The clonotype comes from a boy between 10 and 17 years old in good health and CMV-seronegative. Here the CDR3 reads CASSRSGTVSYEQYF. The CDR3 DNA is TGTGCCAGCAGCCGTAGCGGGACAGTTTCCTACGAGCAGTACTTC.